This TCR beta chain was recovered during a study of T cells after posttransplantation cyclophosphamide. Notes on this clone: Its cognate antigen is unknown.

Regarding the study as a whole: TRB overlap between skin or GI tissue T cells and blood was limited. Recipient CMV seropositivity and CMV reactivation strongly tracked TRB clonality.

Control samples came 1 year after myeloablative marrow transplants with methotrexate plus calcineurin inhibitor. Germline assignment: CDR1 MNHNS and CDR2 SASEGT. V lost 6 bases, J lost 6 bases, and 17 bases lay in between. The CDR3 is 15 residues long. The table came from immunoSEQ multiplex PCR; TCRdb's copy has only in-frame clones and leaves some out. This sample has 15,000 to 20,000 clones; around 84% occur once, and the top ten carry approximately 30%. This clonotype was sampled from a female patient aged 18 to 35 who received an allogeneic stem cell transplant from an unrelated donor, was CMV-positive, and had acute and chronic GVHD. Some T cells may be transferred from the graft donor. V gene TRBV6-1 combines with J gene TRBJ2-2; tentatively, D is TRBD1 (5 bases). Specimen: PBMCs, collected after allogeneic stem cell transplant with calcineurin inhibitor and methotrexate. The CDR3: CASRPGPGIPGELFF. CDR3 in DNA: TGTGCCAGCAGACCGGGCCCAGGGATCCCCGGGGAGCTGTTTTTT.